The 6 T cell receptor beta chains below come from one sample, sequenced in a study of cytomegalovirus exposure and HLA in healthy donors. The PCR ran on 60 Vbeta and 13 Jbeta primers. Sequenced by immunoSEQ multiplex PCR; TCRdb stores in-frame clones only, minus some. The sample has some 200,000 clones. Sequenced: PBMCs. These TCRs come from a girl aged 2 to 9 in good health and CMV-seropositive.

V and J are TRBV29-1 and TRBJ2-3, with D possibly being TRBD2 (6 bases). V lost 3 bases to trimming and J lost 2 bases, with 12 bases between them. CDR3 size: 14 residues. Germline CDR1 reads SQVTM; CDR2 reads ANQGSEA. The CDR3 here is CSVDQRASTDTQYF. CDR3 sequence (DNA): TGCAGCGTTGATCAGCGGGCATCCACAGATACGCAGTATTTT.

The rearrangement joins TRBV4-2 to TRBJ2-1, with 11 bases matching TRBD2. The CDR3 extends over 20 amino acids. V lost 0 bases, J lost 6 bases, and 16 bases stayed unmatched. Germline V gene sequence: CDR1 LGHNA, CDR2 YNFKEQ. Here the CDR3 reads CASSQDELAGVMTSGNEQFF. Written as DNA, the CDR3 is TGTGCCAGCAGCCAAGATGAACTAGCGGGAGTCATGACGTCCGGCAATGAGCAGTTCTTC.

The chain combines TRBV4-1 with TRBJ1-3, with a weak D call TRBD1 (6 bases). The V gene lost 4 bases and the J gene lost 2 bases, with 12 bases spanning the gap. The germline V gene has CDR1 MGHRA and CDR2 YSYEKL. This CDR3 contains 15 residues. The CDR3 sequence is CASSRGQTAGNTIYF. The CDR3 DNA follows: TGCGCCAGCAGCCGAGGACAGACGGCTGGAAACACCATATATTTT.

The rearrangement joins TRBV5-1 to TRBJ2-7; possible D gene TRBD1, 5 bases. Trimming took 4 bases from V and 4 from J, leaving 15 bases between them. CDR3 length: 14 residues. From germline, CDR1 is SGHRS and CDR2 YFSETQ. The CDR3 loop reads CASSARAVEYEQYF. The DNA of the CDR3 is TGCGCCAGCAGCGCCAGGGCGGTCGAGTACGAGCAGTACTTC.

The V call is TRBV19, the J call TRBJ1-1; D might be TRBD1 (5 bases). The CDR3 spans 16 residues. Germline values: CDR1 LNHDA, CDR2 SQIVND (reference sequence). Trimming took off 3 bases at V and 8 bases at J, with 22 bases between the two ends. CDR3 region: CASSMALQTGRQEAFF. The CDR3 DNA reads TGTGCCAGTAGTATGGCCCTTCAAACAGGACGCCAAGAAGCTTTCTTT.

A word on this clone: The sample holds other DNA sequences that translate to the same CDR3. CDR3 sequence: CASSATGYEQYF. CDR3 sequence (DNA): TGTGCCAGCAGCGCGACAGGCTACGAGCAGTACTTC. This rearrangement joins TRBV9 to TRBJ2-7, with TRBD1 as a possible D gene (6 bases). The CDR3 is made up of 12 amino acids. Trimming shortened V by 3 bases and J by 3 bases, and 7 bases separated the two germline ends. Germline lookup yields CDR1 SGDLS and CDR2 YYNGEE.